This is a list of T cell receptor beta chains from one sample in a study of high-grade serous ovarian cancer treatment subgroups. Clones were sequenced by immunoSEQ multiplex PCR, and TCRdb holds only the in-frame ones, with some missing. The sample has about 4,300 clones, 82% seen once. Sequenced: tumor tissue. These receptors were collected from a human donor with high-grade serous ovarian cancer. The CDR3 runs from the conserved cysteine through the conserved F or W. Fields, in order: clone size, V gene, J gene, D gene, CDR3 protein, CDR3 DNA. The D gene is left open where the match is weak. Clone size, where shown, is once, few, many, or a class for clones that have expanded.

NA	TRBV29-1	TRBJ2-2	NA	CSVKTWGNTGELFF	TGCAGCGTTAAGACGTGGGGGAACACCGGGGAGCTGTTTTTT
few	TRBV6-6	TRBJ1-3	NA	CASSRVRSGNTIYF	TGTGCCAGCAGTCGGGTGCGATCTGGAAACACCATATATTTT
NA	TRBV28	TRBJ2-7	NA	CATRGAGYEQYF	TGTGCCACCCGGGGGGCGGGCTACGAGCAGTACTTC
NA	TRBV7-2	TRBJ1-2	TRBD1	CASSTGQGVYGYTF	TGTGCCAGCAGCACCGGACAGGGGGTCTATGGCTACACCTTC
NA	TRBV12-5	TRBJ2-1	TRBD1	CASGLERQGYNEQFF	TGTGCTAGTGGTTTGGAGCGACAGGGATACAATGAGCAGTTCTTC
NA	TRBV10-3	TRBJ2-7	NA	CAIRGSGPAYEQYF	TGTGCCATCAGGGGGTCCGGGCCCGCCTACGAGCAGTACTTC
few	TRBV4-1	TRBJ2-7	NA	CASSGLSYEQYF	TGCGCCAGCAGCGGGCTCTCCTACGAGCAGTACTTC
NA	TRBV2	TRBJ1-2	TRBD1	CARGQGFNYGYTF	TGTGCCAGGGGACAGGGATTCAACTATGGCTACACCTTC
NA	TRBV30	TRBJ1-1	TRBD1	CAWDRGLSTEAFF	TGTGCCTGGGACAGGGGGCTGAGCACTGAAGCTTTCTTT
NA	TRBV4-3	TRBJ2-7	TRBD1	CASSQSATGESYEQYF	TGCGCCAGCAGCCAATCGGCGACAGGGGAATCCTACGAGCAGTACTTC
NA	TRBV9	TRBJ2-3	NA	CASSVDTGDTQYF	TGTGCCAGCAGCGTAGACACTGGCGATACGCAGTATTTT
NA	TRBV6-5	TRBJ2-7	NA	CASSQVLSYEQYF	TGTGCCAGCAGTCAGGTGCTCTCCTACGAGCAGTACTTC
NA	TRBV5-4	TRBJ1-4	TRBD1	CASSSGQYNEKLFF	TGTGCCAGCAGCTCGGGACAGTATAATGAAAAACTGTTTTTT
once	TRBV7-8	TRBJ2-7	TRBD2	CASSLASGGASKLGYEQYF	TGTGCCAGCAGCCTCGCTAGCGGGGGGGCGTCAAAGTTAGGCTACGAGCAGTACTTC
NA	TRBV7-3	TRBJ1-1	TRBD1	CASSLQGANTEAFF	TGTGCCAGCAGCCTACAGGGGGCGAACACTGAAGCTTTCTTT
NA	TRBV5-6	TRBJ2-6	NA	CASTRYTGANVLTF	TGTGCCAGCACCCGTTACACTGGGGCCAACGTCCTGACTTTC
few	TRBV5-1	TRBJ2-2	NA	CASKGTGELFF	TGCGCCAGCAAGGGCACCGGGGAGCTGTTTTTT
NA	TRBV4-3	TRBJ1-2	TRBD1	CASSQDGTGDLYGYTF	TGCGCCAGCAGCCAGGACGGGACAGGGGATTTATATGGCTACACCTTC
NA	TRBV2	TRBJ1-2	NA	CASSAGKEGYTF	TGTGCCAGCAGTGCGGGGAAGGAGGGCTACACCTTC
once	TRBV19	TRBJ1-2	TRBD1	CASSIGTGDGYTF	TGTGCCAGTAGTATAGGGACAGGGGATGGCTACACCTTC
NA	TRBV5-6	TRBJ1-2	TRBD1	CASSLPLGGRVDGYTF	TGTGCCAGCAGCTTGCCCCTAGGGGGCCGGGTTGATGGCTACACCTTC
NA	TRBV7-2	TRBJ2-3	NA	CASSKQKSSTDTQYF	TGTGCCAGCAGCAAACAGAAGAGTAGCACAGATACGCAGTATTTT
NA	TRBV9	TRBJ2-6	TRBD2	CASSVAAGGAGANVLTF	TGTGCCAGCAGCGTAGCAGCGGGGGGAGCTGGGGCCAACGTCCTGACTTTC
NA	TRBV29-1	TRBJ1-2	NA	CSVVPGNYGYTF	TGCAGCGTTGTTCCGGGTAACTATGGCTACACCTTC
NA	TRBV7-8	TRBJ2-2	NA	CASFRGGELFF	TGTGCCAGCTTTAGGGGGGGGGAGCTGTTTTTT
NA	TRBV7-9	TRBJ2-3	TRBD1	CAMGRGQGGTDTQYF	TGTGCCATGGGGCGGGGACAGGGGGGCACAGATACGCAGTATTTT
NA	TRBV6-5	TRBJ2-7	TRBD2	CASSSQGSGGAYEQYF	TGTGCCAGCAGTTCCCAAGGGAGCGGGGGGGCCTACGAGCAGTACTTC
NA	TRBV7-8	TRBJ1-1	NA	CASSEGFMNTEAFF	TGTGCCAGCAGCGAGGGGTTCATGAACACTGAAGCTTTCTTT
NA	TRBV5-1	TRBJ2-7	NA	CASSGGLNYEQYF	TGCGCCAGCAGCGGGGGACTTAACTACGAGCAGTACTTC
NA	TRBV5-3	TRBJ1-1	TRBD1	CARSFYSGQGGTEAFF	TGTGCCAGAAGCTTCTACTCGGGACAGGGAGGAACTGAAGCTTTCTTT